This entry lists 9 T cell receptor beta chains sequenced from one sample in a study of tissue T cells after allogeneic stem cell transplantation. As to time point: mouse harvest day 14 after allogeneic transplant. Tail vein injection delivered 10^7 T-cell-depleted bone marrow cells and 10^6 splenic CD5+ T cells. Assay: immunoSEQ multiplex PCR; the TCRdb copy retains only in-frame clones and omits some. The table shows approximately 4,500 clones, with under 50% occurring only once. Sequenced material: gut tissue. The source of these receptors is a female BALB/c mouse given C57BL/6 T cells with graft-versus-host disease after an allogeneic hematopoietic cell transplant.

A word on this clone: Genes and germline come from the mouse. The sequenced fragment ends 1 residue before the CDR3 boundary, so the rest is inferred from the germline J gene. The chain links TRBV26 to TRBJ2-4; D gene unclear. The CDR3 loop spans 13 amino acids. The V end was cut by 4 bases, the J end by 0 bases, with 5 bases between. Germline lookup yields CDR1 KGHPV and CDR2 FQNQEV (reference sequence). CDR3 protein: CASSPSSQNTLYF. The CDR3 bases that were read are TGTGCCAGCAGTCCTTCTAGTCAAAACACCTTGTAC.

By sample share, this clone is medium-sized. Gene names are the mouse ones. The CDR3 reads CASSLRTPNSDYTF. The part of the CDR3 DNA that was read is TGTGCCAGCAGTCTAAGGACACCAAACTCCGACTACACC. The chain has TRBV26 and TRBJ1-2, with D possibly matching TRBD1 (5 bases). The DNA ends 1 residue before the CDR3 does, and the rest of the CDR3 is filled in from the germline J gene. The V gene's germline CDR1 is KGHPV and CDR2 FQNQEV (reference sequence). The CDR3 covers 14 residues. Trimming removed 3 bases from V and 0 bases from J, with 8 bases in between. The full variable domain, with the rest looked up from reference TRBV26 and TRBJ1-2, is NSKVIQTPRYLVKGQGQKAKMRCIPEKGHPVVFWYQQNKNNEFKFLINFQNQEVLQQIDMTEKRFSAECPSNSPCSLEIQSSEAGDSALYLCASSLRTPNSDYTFGSGTRLLVI.

To note about this clone: The genes are named according to mouse. Read sequence stops 1 residue before the CDR3 end, and the germline J gene provides the missing end. The chain recombines TRBV26 with TRBJ2-3; D perhaps matches TRBD1 (5 bases). With 7 bases removed from V and 0 bases from J, the gap between germline ends came to 11 bases. Germline CDR1 and CDR2: KGHPV and FQNQEV (reference sequence). The CDR3 consists of 14 residues. The CDR3 reads CASMARVSAETLYF. The DNA read from the CDR3 is TGTGCCAGCATGGCCAGGGTGAGTGCAGAAACGCTGTAT.

With respect to this clone: Gene names are mouse gene names. The read halts 1 residue ahead of the CDR3 end, with the missing end drawn from the germline J gene. The chain has TRBV3 and TRBJ2-1, with a tentative D call TRBD2 (6 bases). The ends were cut back, 4 bases at V and 0 bases at J, with 10 bases in the middle. Germline V CDR1 and CDR2: SNHLY, FYNGKV (reference sequence). The CDR3 totals 15 residues. CDR3 residues: CASSSGLNNYAEQFF. CDR3 DNA (partial): TGTGCCAGCAGCTCCGGACTGAATAACTATGCTGAGCAGTTC.

To note about this clone: Here the gene names and germline are mouse. The read falls 1 residue short of the CDR3 end, and the missing part is taken from the germline J gene. The chain carries TRBV26 and TRBJ2-3; 9 bases map to TRBD2. The V gene's germline CDR1 is KGHPV and CDR2 FQNQEV (reference sequence). V shed 5 bases and J 6 bases; nucleotides not matched to a gene: 3. This CDR3 has 13 amino acids. Incomplete CDR3 DNA: TGTGCCAGCAGTTCTGGGGGGGTGGAAACGCTGTAT. Encoded protein: CASSSGGVETLY. The whole CDR3 sequence reads CASSSGGVETLYF. The full variable domain, rest sourced from reference TRBV26 and TRBJ2-3, is NSKVIQTPRYLVKGQGQKAKMRCIPEKGHPVVFWYQQNKNNEFKFLINFQNQEVLQQIDMTEKRFSAECPSNSPCSLEIQSSEAGDSALYLCASSSGGVETLYFGSGTRLTVL.

Details on this clone: Gene labels here are mouse ones. The CDR3 end is not reached by the read, which stops 1 residue before it; the germline J gene fills it in. The gene calls are TRBV26 and TRBJ1-3; D unresolved. The CDR3 is 14 amino acids. Trimming stripped 4 bases from V and 0 bases from J, with 7 bases between. Looked up from germline, CDR1 is KGHPV and CDR2 is FQNQEV (reference sequence). This chain's CDR3 is CASSHTYSGNTLYF. The DNA read from the CDR3 is TGTGCCAGCAGTCACACCTATTCTGGAAATACGCTCTAT.

This clone is labeled large (0.1 to 1%). Mouse gene names apply. The read ends 1 residue early relative to the CDR3; the germline J gene fills the gap. The chain has TRBV19 and TRBJ2-7, with TRBD1 identical over 8 bases. CDR1 is FNHDT and CDR2 is SITEND in the germline V gene (reference sequence). The V gene end was trimmed by 5 bases and the J gene end by 6 bases; junction bases not matched to a gene: 1. The CDR3 is 11 amino acids. CDR3 DNA, as far as it was read: TGTGCCAGCAGACAGGGGGTTGAACAGTAC. Translated: CASRQGVEQY. In full, the CDR3 reads CASRQGVEQYF.

Comment on this clone: Each gene name is a mouse one. The read terminates 1 residue before the CDR3 end, so the remaining end is supplied by the germline J gene. The chain recombines TRBV17 with TRBJ1-4; TRBD1 is a possible D gene (5 bases). Germline CDR1 reads MNHDT; CDR2 reads YYDKIL. There are 14 residues in the CDR3. V lost 0 bases and J lost 6, with 8 bases in between. CDR3 residues: CASSRDRVHERLFF. The CDR3 bases that were read are TGTGCTAGCAGTAGAGACAGGGTCCACGAAAGATTATTT.

Remarks on this clone: Genes and germline are mouse. The read terminates 1 residue ahead of where the CDR3 ends, so the germline J gene completes it. This sequence joins TRBV14 and TRBJ2-7; 12 bases are shared with TRBD2. Losses at the gene ends were 0 bases for V and 4 bases for J; bases not matched to a gene: 2. This CDR3 is 15 amino acids long. Germline-derived CDR1 and CDR2 are SGHDT and FRDEAV. Incomplete CDR3 DNA: TGTGCCAGCAGTTTCTACGGGACTGGGGGGTATGAACAGTAC. Amino acid sequence: CASSFYGTGGYEQY. The whole CDR3 reads CASSFYGTGGYEQYF.